These 13 T cell receptor beta chains share one sample of origin, sequenced in a study of cytomegalovirus exposure and HLA in healthy donors. PCR was performed using 60 Vbeta and 13 Jbeta primers. Some clones are missing from TCRdb's copy, which holds only in-frame ones; the method was immunoSEQ multiplex PCR. The sample lists some 200,000 clones, about 85% occurring once. Sequenced material: PBMCs. The receptor source for this set is a man aged 50 or older in good health and CMV-seronegative.

This rearrangement joins TRBV9 to TRBJ2-2, with 9 bases matching TRBD1. The CDR3 consists of 16 residues. Looked up from germline, CDR1 is SGDLS and CDR2 is YYNGEE. Trimming removed 4 bases from V and 7 bases from J; junction bases left unmatched: 11. In DNA form, the CDR3 reads TGTGCCAGCAGCCAACAAACACAGGGGGCGGGCGGGGAGCTGTTTTTT. Amino acid sequence: CASSQQTQGAGGELFF.

The chain couples TRBV7-9 to TRBJ2-7, with D perhaps TRBD1 (6 bases). Germline CDR1 SEHNR, CDR2 FQNEAQ (reference sequence). CDR3 length: 13 amino acids. V lost 0 bases and J lost 3, with 6 bases in between. The CDR3 sequence: CASSLADSYEQYF. Here the CDR3 DNA reads TGTGCCAGCAGCTTAGCGGACAGCTACGAGCAGTACTTC.

A single count supports this clone. This rearrangement joins TRBV29-1 to TRBJ2-7; 11 bases map to TRBD1. The CDR3 extends over 13 amino acids. Germline trimming cut 4 bases from V and 2 bases from J; bases unmatched to any gene: 1. Looked up from germline, CDR1 is SQVTM and CDR2 is ANQGSEA. Here the CDR3 reads CSVGTGGPYEQYF. CDR3 bases: TGCAGCGTTGGGACAGGGGGCCCCTACGAGCAGTACTTC.

The chain has TRBV27 and TRBJ2-2, with TRBD1 matching over 10 bases. This CDR3 spans 17 amino acids. Germline trimming cut 4 bases from V and 4 bases from J; bases unmatched to any gene: 9. Per the germline V gene, CDR1 is MNHEY and CDR2 is SMNVEV (reference sequence). The CDR3, as DNA: TGTGCCAGCAGTTACGGGACAGGGGATTTTGGCACCGGGGAGCTGTTTTTT. This gives the protein CASSYGTGDFGTGELFF.

The genes are TRBV11-2 and TRBJ2-2, with a possible D match to TRBD1 (5 bases). CDR3 length: 15 amino acids. V was trimmed by 5 bases and J by 4 bases, leaving 14 bases between them. Germline-derived CDR1 and CDR2 are SGHAT and FQNNGV. CDR3 coding DNA: TGTGCCAGCAGCCTCACAGGAATCGCCACCGGGGAGCTGTTTTTT. Its translation: CASSLTGIATGELFF.

The V and J genes are TRBV14 and TRBJ1-6; 7 nucleotides agree with TRBD1. This CDR3 spans 16 amino acids. CDR1 is SGHDN, CDR2 FVKESK, per germline. Losses at the gene ends were 4 bases for V and 7 bases for J; bases not matched to a gene: 10. The chain's CDR3 is CASSLGAGTENSPLHF. The CDR3 nucleotides read TGTGCCAGCAGCCTGGGGGCAGGGACAGAAAATTCACCCCTCCACTTT.

Remarks on this clone: The same CDR3 can be traced to other DNA sequences in this sample. The rearrangement links TRBV4-3 to TRBJ1-1; D is uncertain. Germline values: CDR1 LGHNA, CDR2 YSLEER. Trimming pared 0 bases from V and 0 bases from J, leaving 8 bases between. The CDR3 totals 15 residues. The CDR3 loop is CASSQDGGMNTEAFF. In DNA form, the CDR3 reads TGCGCCAGCAGCCAAGATGGAGGGATGAACACTGAAGCTTTCTTT.

V and J are TRBV5-1 and TRBJ1-1; D may be TRBD1 (5 bases). The CDR3 extends over 15 amino acids. Germline-derived CDR1 and CDR2 are SGHRS and YFSETQ. Trimming stripped 3 bases from V and 0 bases from J, with 12 bases between. CDR3 amino acids: CASSSQVDMNTEAFF. Written as DNA, the CDR3 is TGCGCCAGCAGCTCACAGGTGGACATGAACACTGAAGCTTTCTTT.

This clone was counted only a few times. The V call is TRBV19, the J call TRBJ1-5; the D is unclear. The V and J ends lost 6 bases and 0 bases respectively, with 12 bases between them. Germline lookup yields CDR1 LNHDA and CDR2 SQIVND (reference sequence). CDR3 size: 15 residues. CDR3 residues: CASRSPVYSNQPQHF. The CDR3 coding sequence is TGTGCCAGTAGATCGCCGGTTTATAGCAATCAGCCCCAGCATTTT.

The chain has TRBV7-2 and TRBJ2-2, with TRBD2 identical over 7 bases. Germline V gene lookup returns CDR1 SGHTA and CDR2 FQGNSA. V shed 3 bases and J 4 bases; nucleotides not matched to a gene: 2. The CDR3 is 14 amino acids. This chain's CDR3 is CASSFSGATGELFF. The CDR3 nucleotides are TGTGCCAGCAGCTTCAGCGGGGCCACCGGGGAGCTGTTTTTT. Variable domain in full (rest from reference TRBV7-2 and TRBJ2-2): GAGVSQSPSNKVTEKGKDVELRCDPISGHTALYWYRQSLGQGLEFLIYFQGNSAPDKSGLPSDRFSAERTGGSVSTLTIQRTQQEDSAVYLCASSFSGATGELFFGEGSRLTVL.

This clone was seen only once. This sequence joins TRBV7-2 and TRBJ2-5, with unresolved D. Germline lookup yields CDR1 SGHTA and CDR2 FQGNSA. Trimming left V 2 bases short and J 7 bases short, with 11 bases between. CDR3 length: 13 amino acids. CDR3 amino acids: CASSLSTETTQYF. DNA of the CDR3: TGTGCCAGCAGCTTAAGCACAGAAACGACCCAGTACTTC.

Remarks on this clone: Other DNA sequences of this sample code for an identical CDR3. The V and J genes are TRBV6-5 and TRBJ1-5, with a possible D match to TRBD1 (5 bases). Trimming cost V 5 bases and J 7 bases, with 12 bases left between them. Germline V gene sequence: CDR1 MNHEY, CDR2 SVGAGI. This CDR3 has 13 residues. The CDR3 DNA reads TGTGCCAGCAGTACGGGGGTCCTCCAGCCCCAGCATTTT. It codes for CASSTGVLQPQHF.

J is TRBJ2-1 and V is TRBV29-1; D is undetermined. Per the germline V gene, CDR1 is SQVTM and CDR2 is ANQGSEA. V dropped 0 bases and J dropped 2 bases, with 11 bases sitting between them. The CDR3 runs to 15 residues. The CDR3 loop reads CSVEDTESTYNEQFF. DNA for the CDR3: TGCAGCGTTGAAGATACCGAAAGCACCTACAATGAGCAGTTCTTC.